The 13 T cell receptor beta chains listed next were all sequenced from one sample in a study of blood T cell repertoires in COVID-19. The table came from immunoSEQ multiplex PCR; TCRdb's copy has only in-frame clones and leaves some out. The sample lists around 60,000 clones, approximately 90% occurring once. The source material was peripheral blood. These receptors all come from a human donor with active COVID-19. The donor label of this sample is uncertain.

The CDR3 sequence is CASSLVGGTMVDEQFF. CDR3 nucleotides: TGTGCCAGCAGCTTAGTCGGCGGGACCATGGTGGATGAGCAGTTCTTC. The V gene is TRBV7-2, the J gene TRBJ2-1; D perhaps matches TRBD2 (6 bases). V lost 1 base and J 8 bases, leaving 18 bases between the germline ends. Germline CDR1 reads SGHTA; CDR2 reads FQGNSA. The CDR3 covers 16 residues.

This chain links TRBV19 with TRBJ2-7; D might be TRBD2 (6 bases). CDR1 LNHDA and CDR2 SQIVND come from the germline V gene (reference sequence). Trimming stripped 11 bases from V and 3 bases from J, with 23 bases between. The CDR3 has 15 amino acids. As DNA, the CDR3 is TGTGCCTCTAGTATCGTTGGGGGACTTAACTACGAGCAGTACTTC. This gives the protein CASSIVGGLNYEQYF.

The V gene is TRBV4-3, the J gene TRBJ2-7; 11 nucleotides align to TRBD2. The J segment lost 1 base and the V segment lost 0 bases, leaving 11 bases of the junction unmatched. Germline V gives CDR1 LGHNA, CDR2 YSLEER. This CDR3 has 19 amino acids. CDR3 in DNA: TGCGCCAGCAGCCAAGATGGTAGCGGGGGGGCCGCGGGGTCCTACGAGCAGTACTTC. Protein: CASSQDGSGGAAGSYEQYF.

V gene TRBV7-3 combines with J gene TRBJ2-3; weak D call: TRBD2 (5 bases). Trimming shortened V by 2 bases and J by 8 bases, and 17 bases separated the two germline ends. Germline loops: CDR1 SGHTA, CDR2 FQGTGA. CDR3 size: 15 residues. The CDR3, as DNA: TGTGCCAGCAGCTTATCGACTAACCCCGAAGTTACGCAGTATTTT. Translation gives CASSLSTNPEVTQYF.

This chain connects TRBV19 to TRBJ1-1; 7 bases match TRBD1. The germline V gene has CDR1 LNHDA and CDR2 SQIVND (reference sequence). V shed 8 bases and J 11 bases; nucleotides not matched to a gene: 11. The CDR3 length is 12 residues. The CDR3 region is CASGPERGGAFF. Written as DNA, the CDR3 is TGTGCCAGTGGGCCTGAACGAGGGGGCGCTTTCTTT.

This rearrangement joins TRBV3-1 (or the pseudogene TRBV3-2) to TRBJ2-7; D possibly corresponds to TRBD2 (7 bases). This CDR3 spans 12 amino acids. Germline V gene data show CDR1 as LGHDT and CDR2 as YNNKEL (reference sequence). The V end lost 9 bases, the J end lost 0 bases, and 9 bases lay between the germline ends. The DNA for the CDR3 is TGTGCCAGAAGGGGGGGCTCCTACGAGCAGTACTTC. As protein: CARRGGSYEQYF.

This chain links TRBV11-3 with TRBJ2-5, with 8 bases matching TRBD2. The CDR3 has 13 amino acids. V shed 5 bases, J shed 7 bases, and the junction held 6 bases outside the gene matches. Germline loops: CDR1 SGHNT, CDR2 YENEEA. CDR3 sequence: CASSDSGAGTQYF. The CDR3 nucleotides read TGTGCCAGCAGCGATAGCGGGGCTGGGACCCAGTACTTC.

The chain combines TRBV2 with TRBJ2-5; 7 bases map to TRBD2. V shed 2 bases, J shed 8 bases, and the junction held 8 bases outside the gene matches. The CDR3 has 14 residues. Germline CDR1 and CDR2: SNHLY and FYNNEI. The CDR3 loop reads CASSETAGLGTQYF. DNA of the CDR3: TGTGCCAGCAGTGAAACAGCGGGATTAGGAACCCAGTACTTC.

This chain uses TRBV7-3 with TRBJ2-1, with 9 bases fitting TRBD2. Germline CDR1 reads SGHTA; CDR2 reads FQGTGA. CDR3 size: 18 residues. Losses at the gene ends were 4 bases for V and 8 bases for J; bases not matched to a gene: 18. The CDR3 reads CASSSPLGGAGGVDEQFF. CDR3 sequence (DNA): TGTGCCAGCAGCTCTCCCCTGGGGGGAGCGGGAGGTGTCGATGAGCAGTTCTTC. Full variable domain (rest looked up from reference TRBV7-3 and TRBJ2-1): GAGVSQTPSNKVTEKGKYVELRCDPISGHTALYWYRQSLGQGPEFLIYFQGTGAADDSGLPNDRFFAVRPEGSVSTLKIQRTERGDSAVYLCASSSPLGGAGGVDEQFFGPGTRLTVL.

The chain joins TRBV30 to TRBJ2-7, with 9 bases lining up with TRBD2. CDR1 is GTSNPN and CDR2 is SVGIG in the germline V gene (reference sequence). CDR3 length: 14 residues. V lost 3 bases and J lost 7; bases outside the gene matches: 10. This CDR3 reads CAWSPTRGGFEQYF. In nucleotides, the CDR3 is TGTGCCTGGAGCCCCACGCGGGGGGGTTTTGAGCAGTACTTC.

This chain joins TRBV5-4 and TRBJ2-7; maybe TRBD1 (7 bases). Trimming stripped 0 bases from V and 0 bases from J, with 13 bases between. The CDR3 is 16 residues long. CDR1 is SGHNT, CDR2 YYREEE, per germline (reference sequence). This chain's CDR3 is CASSLARGDTSYEQYF. CDR3 in DNA: TGTGCCAGCAGCTTGGCCAGGGGGGATACCTCCTACGAGCAGTACTTC.

J is TRBJ1-1 and V is TRBV15, with 8 bases lining up with TRBD1. Trimming at V came to 4 bases and at J to 13 bases, leaving 11 bases not matched to a gene. The CDR3 length is 13 residues. CDR1 and CDR2 from the germline V gene are LNHNV and YYDKDF (reference sequence). The DNA for the CDR3 is TGTGCCACCAGCAAACAGGGGGGGGGATTTGGTTTCTTT. Its protein product is CATSKQGGGFGFF.

This clone was recorded once. J is TRBJ1-1 and V is TRBV19, with D perhaps TRBD1 (6 bases). This CDR3 comprises 15 residues. Germline loops: CDR1 LNHDA, CDR2 SQIVND (reference sequence). The V and J ends lost 5 bases and 0 bases respectively, with 13 bases between them. The CDR3 coding sequence is TGTGCCAGTAGTTTGCTAACAGGGCTGAACACTGAAGCTTTCTTT. Protein: CASSLLTGLNTEAFF.